The 15 T cell receptor beta chains below all came from one sample that was sequenced in a study of shared T cell receptors in the human thymus. Data came from immunoSEQ multiplex PCR; TCRdb stores just in-frame clones and leaves some out. The data show roughly 710,000 clones, approximately 85% seen once. These data were also filed under a second study, of human thymus T cells.

Specimen: thymocytes. The receptors here all came from a girl under three years old with a congenital heart defect.

A word on this clone: The sample holds other DNA sequences that translate to the same CDR3. The chain is built from TRBV29-1 and TRBJ1-4; no clear D gene. Between the trimmed V and J ends, which lost 1 base and 2 bases, there was a span of 5 bases. The CDR3 totals 13 residues. Germline V gives CDR1 SQVTM, CDR2 ANQGSEA. The CDR3 DNA is TGCAGCGTTGAAGGGCCGACTAATGAAAAACTGTTTTTT. It encodes CSVEGPTNEKLFF.

This chain uses TRBV2 with TRBJ2-3; 12 bases align to TRBD2. V was pared by 0 bases and J by 1 base, with 5 bases of the junction left unmatched. Germline V gene data show CDR1 as SNHLY and CDR2 as FYNNEI. The CDR3 covers 18 residues. The CDR3 bases are TGTGCCAGCAGTGAAGCGGCTAGCGGGGGGGTGGGCACAGATACGCAGTATTTT. It codes for CASSEAASGGVGTDTQYF.

The chain carries TRBV29-1 and TRBJ1-1; no firm D call. The CDR3 covers 16 residues. Trimming stripped 8 bases from V and 4 bases from J, with 26 bases between. CDR1 and CDR2 (germline): SQVTM, ANQGSEA. The CDR3 region is CSPRVIIGGFATEAFF. The CDR3 DNA reads as TGCAGCCCCAGAGTCATAATTGGCGGGTTCGCCACTGAAGCTTTCTTT.

V usage is TRBV14 and J usage is TRBJ2-1; 9 bases are a match to TRBD1. Trimming cost V 4 bases and J 5 bases; bases outside gene matches: 12. Germline assignment: CDR1 SGHDN and CDR2 FVKESK. The CDR3 sequence is 17 residues long. CDR3 protein: CASSPSPGQGYHNEQFF. DNA of the CDR3: TGTGCCAGCAGCCCATCACCGGGACAGGGATACCACAATGAGCAGTTCTTC.

This chain uses TRBV29-1 with TRBJ2-3, with TRBD2 matching 10 bases. The CDR3 runs 18 residues. CDR1 and CDR2 (germline): SQVTM, ANQGSEA. The V gene end was trimmed by 7 bases and the J gene end by 0 bases; junction bases not matched to a gene: 16. CDR3 loop: CSGRGGLADRTSTDTQYF. CDR3 coding DNA: TGCAGCGGCCGGGGAGGACTAGCGGACAGAACTAGCACAGATACGCAGTATTTT.

This chain uses TRBV19 with TRBJ2-2; 10 positions agree with TRBD2. The CDR3 runs 19 residues. Germline V lookup: CDR1 LNHDA, CDR2 SQIVND (reference sequence). V trimming: 6 bases; J trimming: 0 bases; junction bases outside the gene matches: 13. CDR3 in DNA: TGTGCCAGTAGCCCAACCCATTCTAGCGGGGGATCGAACACCGGGGAGCTGTTTTTT. Protein product: CASSPTHSSGGSNTGELFF.

The J gene is TRBJ1-6, the V gene TRBV6-1; D perhaps matches TRBD1 (6 bases). In germline, CDR1 is MNHNS, CDR2 SASEGT. This CDR3 region has 16 residues. Trimming left V 2 bases short and J 2 bases short, with 10 bases between. CDR3 coding DNA: TGTGCCAGCAGTGAAACAGGGTTCCCCTATAATTCACCCCTCCACTTT. It yields the protein CASSETGFPYNSPLHF.

This clone was picked up one time. The chain carries TRBV7-2 and TRBJ2-5, with TRBD2 matching 9 bases. Germline V gives CDR1 SGHTA, CDR2 FQGNSA. This CDR3 region has 17 residues. With V trimmed by 5 bases and J by 3 bases, 13 bases remained unmatched. CDR3 nucleotide sequence: TGTGCCAGCAGCCCACCACGGGTAGCGGGGGATAAAGAGACCCAGTACTTC. It encodes CASSPPRVAGDKETQYF.

This chain joins TRBV5-6 and TRBJ1-2; tentatively, D is TRBD1 (5 bases). The CDR3 runs to 14 residues. Trimming cost V 0 bases and J 3 bases, with 9 bases left between them. Germline assignment: CDR1 SGHDT and CDR2 YYEEEE. The CDR3 spells CASSLGGRYYGYTF. DNA for the CDR3: TGTGCCAGCAGCTTGGGGGGCCGATACTATGGCTACACCTTC.

The chain joins TRBV28 to TRBJ2-1, with 7 bases identical to TRBD2. Germline V gives CDR1 MDHEN, CDR2 SYDVKM. The CDR3 spans 15 residues. V dropped 3 bases and J dropped 8; count of bases not matched to a gene: 10. The CDR3: CASSFSGDYPHEQFF. The CDR3 DNA reads as TGTGCCAGCAGTTTCTCGGGGGACTATCCGCATGAGCAGTTCTTC. The entire variable domain, with the rest obtained from reference TRBV28 and TRBJ2-1, is as follows: DVKVTQSSRYLVKRTGEKVFLECVQDMDHENMFWYRQDPGLGLRLIYFSYDVKMKEKGDIPEGYSVSREKKERFSLILESASTNQTSMYLCASSFSGDYPHEQFFGPGTRLTVL.

The J gene is TRBJ1-2, the V gene TRBV29-1, with D possibly matching TRBD1 (6 bases). The CDR3 runs to 13 residues. V was clipped by 6 bases and J by 8 bases, with 19 bases between them. CDR1 and CDR2 (germline): SQVTM, ANQGSEA. The CDR3 nucleotides read TGCAGCGTCAACCAACAGGGATCGGGGGGCTACACCTTC. This codes for CSVNQQGSGGYTF.

The chain is built from TRBV5-1 and TRBJ1-2; D may be TRBD1 (5 bases). There are 14 residues in the CDR3. Between the trimmed V and J ends, which lost 0 bases and 7 bases, there was a span of 13 bases. From germline, CDR1 is SGHRS and CDR2 YFSETQ. The CDR3 protein is CASSLDRIRCGYTF. The CDR3, as DNA: TGCGCCAGCAGCTTGGACAGGATTCGCTGTGGCTACACCTTC.

This clone occurred a few times. This chain links TRBV20-1 with TRBJ1-1, with unresolved D. The CDR3 spans 11 residues. Trimming left V 3 bases short and J 7 bases short, with 9 bases between. Germline CDR1 and CDR2: DFQATT and SNEGSKA (reference sequence). CDR3 nucleotide sequence: TGCAGTGCTAGTCGACACCGTGAAGCTTTCTTT. Its translation: CSASRHREAFF.

The genes are TRBV4-3 and TRBJ1-1; 7 positions match TRBD1. The V and J ends lost 3 bases and 1 base, in that order; junction bases with no gene match: 14. This CDR3 is built from 18 residues. The germline CDR1 and CDR2 sequences are LGHNA and YSLEER. For the CDR3, the DNA is TGCGCCAGCAGCCAGGAAGGTATTTTAGACAGGGAGAACACTGAAGCTTTCTTT. Protein sequence: CASSQEGILDRENTEAFF.

The chain is built from TRBV19 and TRBJ1-2; D possibly corresponds to TRBD1 (6 bases). Trimming removed 2 bases at V and 10 bases at J, with 11 bases between. CDR1 LNHDA and CDR2 SQIVND come from the germline V gene (reference sequence). This CDR3 has 12 amino acids. The DNA of the CDR3 is TGTGCCAGTAGTATAAGACAGGCTGACTACACCTTC. Protein sequence: CASSIRQADYTF.